This record covers a single TCR beta chain. This entry comes from a study of blood T cell repertoires in COVID-19. Sequenced by immunoSEQ multiplex PCR; TCRdb stores in-frame clones only, minus some. Here the sample spans 150,000 to 200,000 clones, around 80% being singletons. The receptor comes from a man aged 60 to 75 with active or convalescent COVID-19. The sequenced sample consisted of peripheral blood.

The CDR3 loop is CASSLGRPNYEQYF. For the CDR3, the DNA is TGTGCCAGCAGCCTCGGGAGGCCAAACTACGAGCAGTACTTC. The chain recombines TRBV6-6 with TRBJ2-7; 7 bases line up with TRBD2. CDR3 length: 14 amino acids. CDR1 is MNHNY and CDR2 is SVGAGI in the germline V gene (reference sequence). V lost 6 bases and J lost 3; bases outside the gene matches: 8.